These T cell receptor beta chains were read from a single sample in a study of blood T cell repertoires in COVID-19. Assay used: immunoSEQ multiplex PCR; TCRdb lists only in-frame clones, some missing. Among roughly 140,000 clones listed, 75% to 90% were seen once. Sequencing input: peripheral blood. These TCRs come from an elderly woman with acute or convalescent COVID-19. Each CDR3 is given with its conserved first and last residue. Fields, in order: clone size, J gene, D gene, V gene, CDR3 protein, CDR3 DNA. A D gene is named only where the DNA matches it firmly. The size field is filled for only some rows; it gives once, few, many or a size class.

>NA|TRBJ2-1|TRBD2|TRBV7-9
CASSTRAGPNYNEQFF
TGTGCCAGCAGCACACGAGCGGGACCTAATTACAATGAGCAGTTCTTC
>NA|TRBJ1-1|NA|TRBV18
CASSPGVSDTEAFF
TGTGCCAGCTCACCTGGAGTGAGCGACACTGAAGCTTTCTTT
>NA|TRBJ1-1|NA|TRBV30
CAWRSSRNTEAFF
TGTGCCTGGAGGTCGTCGAGGAACACTGAAGCTTTCTTT
>NA|TRBJ1-4|NA|TRBV12-5
CASGLVLGPRPRQINEKLFF
TGTGCTAGTGGTTTGGTACTGGGCCCACGCCCACGACAGATAAATGAAAAACTGTTTTTT
>NA|TRBJ1-4|TRBD1|TRBV27
CASSTGGSPEKLFF
TGTGCCAGCAGCACAGGGGGCTCGCCCGAAAAACTGTTTTTT
>NA|TRBJ2-3|TRBD1|TRBV29-1
CSVGTGTTDTQYF
TGCAGCGTTGGGACAGGGACTACAGATACGCAGTATTTT
>NA|TRBJ2-1|NA|TRBV28
CASSLYPLGTNSYNEQFF
TGTGCCAGCAGTTTATACCCCCTCGGCACTAACTCCTACAATGAGCAGTTCTTC
>once|TRBJ1-6|NA|TRBV7-9
CASQGLGNSPLHF
TGTGCCAGCCAGGGACTAGGGAATTCACCCCTCCACTTT
>NA|TRBJ2-7|TRBD2|TRBV9
CASSLSGTSSYEQYF
TGTGCCAGCAGCTTGAGCGGGACTAGCTCCTACGAGCAGTACTTC
>once|TRBJ2-1|NA|TRBV21-1
CASSHRLAGRAALSEQFF
TGTGCCAGCAGCCACCGACTAGCGGGAAGGGCGGCGTTGAGCGAGCAGTTCTTC
>NA|TRBJ2-1|NA|TRBV11-3
CASSWGRGEQFF
TGTGCCAGCAGCTGGGGGCGTGGTGAGCAGTTCTTC